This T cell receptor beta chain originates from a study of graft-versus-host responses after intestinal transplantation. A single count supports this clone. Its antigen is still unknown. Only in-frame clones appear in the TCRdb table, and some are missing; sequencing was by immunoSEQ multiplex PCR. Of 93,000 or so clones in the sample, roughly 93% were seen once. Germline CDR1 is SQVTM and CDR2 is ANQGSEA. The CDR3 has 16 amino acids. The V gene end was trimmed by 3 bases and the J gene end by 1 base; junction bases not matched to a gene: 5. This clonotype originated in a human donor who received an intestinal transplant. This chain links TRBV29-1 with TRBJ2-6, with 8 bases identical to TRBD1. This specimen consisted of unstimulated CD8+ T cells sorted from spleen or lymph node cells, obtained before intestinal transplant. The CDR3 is CSVEGTGLSGANVLTF. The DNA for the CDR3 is TGCAGCGTTGAGGGGACAGGCCTTTCTGGGGCCAACGTCCTGACTTTC.